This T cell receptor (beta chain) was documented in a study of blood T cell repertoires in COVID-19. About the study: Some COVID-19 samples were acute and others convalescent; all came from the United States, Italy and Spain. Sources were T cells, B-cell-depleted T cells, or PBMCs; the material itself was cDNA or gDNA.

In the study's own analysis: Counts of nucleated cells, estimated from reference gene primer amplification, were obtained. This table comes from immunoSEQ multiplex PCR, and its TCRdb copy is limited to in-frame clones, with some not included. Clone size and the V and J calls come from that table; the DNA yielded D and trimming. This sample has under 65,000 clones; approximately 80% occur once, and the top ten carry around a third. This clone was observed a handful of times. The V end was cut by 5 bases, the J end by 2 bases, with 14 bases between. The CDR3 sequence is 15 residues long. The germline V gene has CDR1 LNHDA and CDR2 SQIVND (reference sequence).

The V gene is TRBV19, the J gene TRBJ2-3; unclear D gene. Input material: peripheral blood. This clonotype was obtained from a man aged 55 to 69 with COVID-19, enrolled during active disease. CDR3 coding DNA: TGTGCCAGTAGTTCAGCAGGAATAAACACAGATACGCAGTATTTT. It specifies CASSSAGINTDTQYF. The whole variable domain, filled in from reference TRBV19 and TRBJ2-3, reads DGGITQSPKYLFRKEGQNVTLSCEQNLNHDAMYWYRQDPGQGLRLIYYSQIVNDFQKGDIAEGYSVSREKKESFPLTVTSAQKNPTAFYLCASSSAGINTDTQYFGPGTRLTVL.